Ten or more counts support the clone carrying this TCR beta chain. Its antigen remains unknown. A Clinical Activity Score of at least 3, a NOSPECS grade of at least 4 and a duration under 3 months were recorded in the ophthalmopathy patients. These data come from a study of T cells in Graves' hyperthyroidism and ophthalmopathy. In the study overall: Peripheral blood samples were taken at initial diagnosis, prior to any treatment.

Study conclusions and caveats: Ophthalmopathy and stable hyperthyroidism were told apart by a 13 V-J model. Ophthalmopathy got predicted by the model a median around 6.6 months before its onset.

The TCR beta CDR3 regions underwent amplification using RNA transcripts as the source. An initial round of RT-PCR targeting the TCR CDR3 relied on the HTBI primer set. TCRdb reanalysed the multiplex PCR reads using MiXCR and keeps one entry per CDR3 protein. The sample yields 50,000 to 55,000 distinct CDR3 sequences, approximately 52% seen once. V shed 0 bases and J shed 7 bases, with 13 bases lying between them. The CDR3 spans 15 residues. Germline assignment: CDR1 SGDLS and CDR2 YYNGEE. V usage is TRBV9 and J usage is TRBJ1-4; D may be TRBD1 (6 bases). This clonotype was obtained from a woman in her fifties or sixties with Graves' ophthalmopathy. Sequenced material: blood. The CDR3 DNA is TGTGCCAGCAGCGTAGGAGGGGGAGCTGTTGAAAAACTGTTTTTT. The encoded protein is CASSVGGGAVEKLFF.